These 29 T cell receptor beta chains originate from one sample sequenced in a study of T cells in Graves' hyperthyroidism and ophthalmopathy. It was RNA transcripts that yielded the amplified TCR beta CDR3 regions. Researchers ran a first-round RT-PCR on the TCR CDR3 using the HTBI primer set. TCRdb passed the multiplex PCR reads through MiXCR, listing each CDR3 protein once. Counted here are roughly 800,000 distinct CDR3 sequences, around 38% occurring once; the ten biggest clones make up about 8.9%. The sample taken for sequencing was blood. The receptors were gathered from a man between 18 and 35 years old with Graves' hyperthyroidism.

This sequence joins TRBV7-8 and TRBJ1-4; a possible D gene is TRBD1 (5 bases). This CDR3 has 16 amino acids. Germline V gene sequence: CDR1 SGHVS, CDR2 FQNEAQ. V was pared by 1 base and J by 8 bases, with 17 bases between. The CDR3 sequence is CASSLVAGLAREKLFF. In DNA form, the CDR3 reads TGTGCCAGCAGCTTAGTAGCGGGGCTGGCACGGGAAAAACTGTTTTTT. Supplemented by reference TRBV7-8 and TRBJ1-4, the full variable domain reads GAGVSQSPRYKVAKRGQDVALRCDPISGHVSLFWYQQALGQGPEFLTYFQNEAQLDKSGLPSDRFFAERPEGSVSTLKIQRTQQEDSAVYLCASSLVAGLAREKLFFGSGTQLSVL.

This chain uses TRBV24-1 with TRBJ2-7; D is perhaps TRBD1 or TRBD2 (5 bases each). Germline assignment: CDR1 KGHDR and CDR2 SFDVKD. The V and J ends lost 8 bases and 3 bases respectively, with 16 bases between them. This CDR3 is 14 amino acids long. The CDR3 region has the DNA TGTGCCACCAAAAGGGACGGTGACCTCTACGAGCAGTACTTC. It specifies CATKRDGDLYEQYF.

Of note for this clonotype: With a much larger clone just one base away, this may be a read error. The gene calls are TRBV7-2 and TRBJ1-6, with 7 nucleotides matching TRBD1. CDR3 length equals 12 residues. The V segment lost 3 bases and the J segment 19 bases; nucleotides outside the gene matches: 9. In germline, CDR1 is SGHTA, CDR2 FQGNSA. The CDR3 coding sequence is TGTGCCAGCAGCTTGGGGAAGGGGGCAGAACACTTT. It is translated as CASSLGKGAEHF.

The rearrangement joins TRBV7-2 to TRBJ2-7, with TRBD1 identical over 10 bases. Germline V lookup: CDR1 SGHTA, CDR2 FQGNSA. V was clipped by 4 bases and J by 2 bases; unmatched bases: 8. This CDR3 contains 16 residues. CDR3 sequence: CASSSELGQGAYEQYF. The CDR3 region has the DNA TGTGCCAGCAGCTCCGAACTCGGACAGGGGGCCTACGAGCAGTACTTC.

Points on this clonotype: Given a much more abundant clone one base away, this may be a read error. This chain uses TRBV10-3 with TRBJ1-6; D not resolved. V was trimmed by 5 bases and J by 8 bases, leaving 16 bases between them. Per germline, CDR1 ENHRY and CDR2 SYGVKD. The length of the CDR3 is 15 residues. This CDR3 reads CAISLARSGDSPLHF. In DNA, the CDR3 is TGTGCCATCAGTTTGGCGAGAAGTGGGGATTCACCCCTCCACTTT.

The chain combines TRBV15 with TRBJ2-7, with TRBD2 identical over 9 bases. This CDR3 region has 16 residues. J gave up 3 bases and V 1 base, and 7 bases lay outside the gene matches. CDR1 and CDR2 from the germline V gene are LNHNV and YYDKDF (reference sequence). The CDR3 protein is CATSRVTSGGFYEQYF. The CDR3 nucleotides read TGTGCCACCAGCAGAGTGACTAGCGGCGGTTTCTACGAGCAGTACTTC.

Turning to this clonotype: Compared with germline, one end of the junction differs, possibly owing to a read error. The J gene is TRBJ2-7, the V gene TRBV11-2, with 7 bases identical to TRBD2. Germline V gene data show CDR1 as SGHAT and CDR2 as FQNNGV. The CDR3 has 17 residues. The CDR3 region has the DNA TGCGCCAGCAGCCAACTCCGACTAGTGGCGGGGGACTACGAGCAGTACTTC. Encoded protein: CASSQLRLVAGDYEQYF.

The rearrangement uses TRBV5-6 and TRBJ2-2; 11 nucleotides line up with TRBD2. The germline V gene encodes CDR1 SGHDT and CDR2 YYEEEE. V lost 3 bases and J lost 3; bases outside the gene matches: 1. This CDR3 is built from 15 residues. CDR3 in DNA: TGTGCCAGCAGCTGGGGACTAGCGGACACCGGGGAGCTGTTTTTT. It specifies CASSWGLADTGELFF.

V gene TRBV7-9 combines with J gene TRBJ1-5; D call uncertain. This CDR3 comprises 15 residues. Germline V gene sequence: CDR1 SEHNR, CDR2 FQNEAQ (reference sequence). V was clipped by 1 base and J by 2 bases, with 9 bases between them. Written as DNA, the CDR3 is TGTGCCAGCAGCTTAGAAGGGTGGGGCAATCAGCCCCAGCATTTT. As protein: CASSLEGWGNQPQHF. The whole variable domain, filled in from reference TRBV7-9 and TRBJ1-5, reads DTGVSQNPRHKITKRGQNVTFRCDPISEHNRLYWYRQTLGQGPEFLTYFQNEAQLEKSRLLSDRFSAERPKGSFSTLEIQRTEQGDSAMYLCASSLEGWGNQPQHFGDGTRLSIL.

This clonotype was observed at least ten times. The chain recombines TRBV7-9 with TRBJ1-1, with D possibly being TRBD1 (6 bases). Trimming took 3 bases from V and 6 from J, leaving 11 bases between them. This CDR3 is 13 amino acids long. Germline CDR1 reads SEHNR; CDR2 reads FQNEAQ (reference sequence). The CDR3 coding sequence is TGTGCCAGCAGCTTCGGACAGTCAGCTGAAGCTTTCTTT. Its translation is CASSFGQSAEAFF.

This clonotype was counted many times. V usage is TRBV7-2 and J usage is TRBJ2-7, with TRBD2 identical over 12 bases. J gave up 2 bases and V 5 bases, and 4 bases lay outside the gene matches. CDR1 is SGHTA, CDR2 FQGNSA, per germline. The CDR3 is 15 residues long. The CDR3 sequence is CASSRPSGRAYEQYF. Here the CDR3 DNA reads TGTGCCAGCAGCCGTCCTAGCGGGAGGGCCTACGAGCAGTACTTC.

This chain uses TRBV20-1 with TRBJ2-7; D not certain. This CDR3 contains 11 residues. Between the trimmed V and J ends, which lost 4 bases and 3 bases, there was a span of 7 bases. CDR1 and CDR2 (germline): DFQATT, SNEGSKA (reference sequence). The CDR3 DNA reads as TGCAGTGCTATAGAAAACTACGAGCAGTACTTC. Its protein is CSAIENYEQYF.

This clonotype was seen many times. V and J are TRBV15 and TRBJ1-5; the D gene is possibly TRBD1 (5 bases). From germline, CDR1 is LNHNV and CDR2 YYDKDF (reference sequence). V was pared by 0 bases and J by 7 bases, with 13 bases between. The length of the CDR3 is 15 residues. In DNA, the CDR3 is TGTGCCACCAGCAGAGATGGGGGTGGAGGGCAGCCCCAGCATTTT. Protein sequence: CATSRDGGGGQPQHF.

The chain carries TRBV7-9 and TRBJ1-1; D ambiguous. Germline V CDR1 and CDR2: SEHNR, FQNEAQ (reference sequence). The CDR3 has 13 residues. Trimming cost V 6 bases and J 4 bases, with 12 bases left between them. The CDR3: CASRSHIATEAFF. The CDR3 coding sequence is TGTGCCAGCAGGTCCCACATCGCCACTGAAGCTTTCTTT.

The chain has TRBV20-1 and TRBJ2-7, with D unresolved. Germline V gene sequence: CDR1 DFQATT, CDR2 SNEGSKA (reference sequence). V was trimmed by 0 bases and J by 4 bases, leaving 16 bases between them. This CDR3 is 15 amino acids long. CDR3 in amino acids: CSARDLSKATYEQYF. The DNA of the CDR3 is TGCAGTGCTAGAGATCTCTCGAAGGCCACTTACGAGCAGTACTTC.

This clonotype was seen a handful of times. The genes are TRBV7-8 and TRBJ2-5; TRBD1 agrees at 10 bases. Germline loops: CDR1 SGHVS, CDR2 FQNEAQ. The CDR3 totals 15 residues. The J segment lost 5 bases and the V segment lost 4 bases, leaving 7 bases of the junction unmatched. CDR3 bases: TGTGCCAGCAGCTCGACAGGGGGCACGATGGAGACCCAGTACTTC. Amino acids: CASSSTGGTMETQYF.

This clonotype was recorded many times. The rearrangement uses TRBV29-1 and TRBJ2-7, with a possible D match to TRBD2 (6 bases). Germline V CDR1 and CDR2: SQVTM, ANQGSEA. This CDR3 is 12 amino acids long. The V end was cut by 3 bases, the J end by 3 bases, with 9 bases between. The CDR3 DNA follows: TGCAGCGTTGAGACTAGGGACTACGAGCAGTACTTC. Protein product: CSVETRDYEQYF.

The V call is TRBV7-3, the J call TRBJ2-5, with D unclear. V was cut by 6 bases and J by 2 bases, with 10 bases left in between. The CDR3 is 13 amino acids. In germline, CDR1 is SGHTA, CDR2 FQGTGA. The CDR3 loop reads CASSGTKQETQYF. CDR3 nucleotides: TGTGCCAGCAGTGGTACAAAACAAGAGACCCAGTACTTC.

Ten or more counts support this clonotype. The rearrangement joins TRBV7-9 to TRBJ2-7; 7 nucleotides match TRBD2. Per the germline V gene, CDR1 is SEHNR and CDR2 is FQNEAQ (reference sequence). With V trimmed by 5 bases and J by 1 base, 2 bases remained unmatched. The CDR3 is 13 amino acids. DNA of the CDR3: TGTGCCAGCAGCCAAGCGGGGTCCTACGAGCAGTACTTC. This codes for CASSQAGSYEQYF.

The chain uses TRBV28 and TRBJ1-1, with 9 bases matching TRBD1. J was trimmed by 6 bases and V by 2 bases; bases with no gene match: 10. Germline values: CDR1 MDHEN, CDR2 SYDVKM. The CDR3 covers 16 residues. CDR3 DNA sequence: TGTGCCAGCAGTTTAGGCACGGACAGGGGACTTGCTGAAGCTTTCTTT. It yields the protein CASSLGTDRGLAEAFF.

This clonotype turned up a few times. The rearrangement joins TRBV6-2 or TRBV6-3 to TRBJ2-2, with 7 bases aligning to TRBD1. J was trimmed by 10 bases and V by 6 bases; bases with no gene match: 14. The CDR3 runs 15 residues. CDR1 and CDR2 from the germline V gene are MNHEY and SVGEGT. This CDR3 reads CASSQASGQEPELFF. The CDR3 DNA reads as TGTGCCAGCAGCCAAGCGAGCGGACAGGAGCCGGAGCTGTTTTTT.

The CDR3 sequence: CASSQVAQNSPLHF. The DNA for the CDR3 is TGTGCCAGCAGCCAAGTTGCGCAGAATTCACCCCTCCACTTT. V gene TRBV25-1 combines with J gene TRBJ1-6; D gene ambiguous. This CDR3 region has 14 residues. CDR1 and CDR2 from the germline V gene are MGHDK and SYGVNS. With 6 bases removed from V and 7 bases from J, the gap between germline ends came to 13 bases.

This clonotype was recorded many times. J is TRBJ1-1 and V is TRBV2; tentatively, D is TRBD1 (5 bases). The CDR3 spans 14 residues. The V gene lost 6 bases and the J gene lost 3 bases, with 14 bases spanning the gap. In germline, CDR1 is SNHLY, CDR2 FYNNEI. CDR3 protein: CASRRGGPDTEAFF. In DNA form, the CDR3 reads TGTGCCAGCAGGAGGGGAGGCCCCGACACTGAAGCTTTCTTT.

This sequence joins TRBV9 and TRBJ1-1, with TRBD1 matching over 7 bases. Germline V gene sequence: CDR1 SGDLS, CDR2 YYNGEE. The V and J ends lost 0 bases and 11 bases, in that order; junction bases with no gene match: 7. The CDR3 has 13 amino acids. In nucleotides, the CDR3 is TGTGCCAGCAGCGTAGAGGGGACAGAGTGGGCTTTCTTT. Protein product: CASSVEGTEWAFF.

Many counts were recorded for this clonotype. The chain links TRBV10-2 to TRBJ2-7, with D tentatively TRBD1 or TRBD2 (6 bases each). V lost 6 bases and J 3 bases, leaving 12 bases between the germline ends. This CDR3 has 13 residues. CDR1 is WSHSY, CDR2 SAAADI, per germline. CDR3 in amino acids: CASSRGTSYEQYF. CDR3 bases: TGCGCCAGCAGCCGGGGGACAAGCTACGAGCAGTACTTC.

This sequence joins TRBV12-3 or TRBV12-4 and TRBJ1-5; 9 bases agree with TRBD1. With V trimmed by 5 bases and J by 2 bases, 7 bases remained unmatched. This CDR3 has 16 residues. CDR3 sequence reads: CASSPPRDRGNQPQHF. The DNA of the CDR3 is TGTGCCAGCAGTCCCCCCCGGGACAGGGGCAATCAGCCCCAGCATTTT.

This clonotype was recorded at least ten times. The chain combines TRBV19 with TRBJ1-4; no clear D. The ends were cut back, 5 bases at V and 8 bases at J, with 9 bases in the middle. CDR3 size: 12 residues. The germline gives CDR1 LNHDA, CDR2 SQIVND (reference sequence). CDR3 protein: CASSLWGEKLFF. The CDR3 DNA reads TGTGCCAGTAGTCTCTGGGGAGAAAAACTGTTTTTT.

Turning to this clonotype: Possible read error: a much larger clone is one base away. The conserved closing phenylalanine or tryptophan is absent in this CDR3, likely reflecting a read error. The chain carries TRBV9 and TRBJ1-1; TRBD1 matches 9 bases. CDR1 is SGDLS, CDR2 YYNGEE, per germline. The CDR3 has 14 residues. The J segment lost 4 bases and the V segment lost 5 bases, leaving 6 bases of the junction unmatched. CDR3 sequence: CASRGTGRITEAFL. For the CDR3, the DNA is TGTGCCAGCAGGGGGACAGGGCGAATCACTGAAGCTTTCCTT.

Comments on this clonotype: With a much larger clone just one base away, this may be a read error. The rearrangement joins TRBV29-1 to TRBJ1-2; 7 bases are shared with TRBD1. CDR3 length equals 12 residues. Germline V CDR1 and CDR2: SQVTM, ANQGSEA. With 8 bases clipped from V and 4 bases from J, the junction kept 7 bases outside the gene matches. The CDR3 is CSSRTGGYGYTF. The DNA for the CDR3 is TGCAGCTCCCGGACAGGCGGCTATGGCTACACCTTC.